These 19 T cell receptor beta chains share one sample of origin, sequenced in a study of blood T cell repertoires in COVID-19. Assay: immunoSEQ multiplex PCR; the TCRdb copy retains only in-frame clones and omits some. Of roughly 460,000 clones listed, 70% to 90% were seen once; the top ten hold around 0.92%. The sample comprised peripheral blood. These receptor sequences come from a young man with COVID-19, enrolled during active disease.

The chain carries TRBV3-1 (or the pseudogene TRBV3-2) and TRBJ2-7; TRBD2 matches at 10 bases. The V gene's germline CDR1 is LGHDT and CDR2 YNNKEL (reference sequence). The V segment lost 4 bases and the J segment 4 bases; nucleotides outside the gene matches: 7. This CDR3 has 15 amino acids. CDR3 DNA sequence: TGTGCCAGCAGCCGGCCGGGACTAGCGACGTACGAGCAGTACTTC. Translation gives CASSRPGLATYEQYF.

The chain has TRBV2 and TRBJ2-5; maybe TRBD2 (7 bases). CDR1 and CDR2 (germline): SNHLY, FYNNEI. V was pared by 10 bases and J by 1 base, with 13 bases between. The CDR3 loop spans 13 amino acids. CDR3 in DNA: TGTGCCACCTTACGGGGGGCCCAAGAGACCCAGTACTTC. Residues: CATLRGAQETQYF.

The chain joins TRBV15 to TRBJ2-2; the match to TRBD1 covers 7 bases. This CDR3 has 14 residues. Germline trimming cut 4 bases from V and 4 bases from J; bases unmatched to any gene: 3. Germline V CDR1 and CDR2: LNHNV, YYDKDF (reference sequence). This CDR3 reads CATSTDRATGELFF. Written as DNA, the CDR3 is TGTGCCACCAGCACTGACAGGGCCACCGGGGAGCTGTTTTTT.

In regard to this clone: In the same sample, other DNA sequences code for this CDR3. V usage is TRBV2 and J usage is TRBJ2-7, with 7 nucleotides matching TRBD1. V gave up 4 bases and J gave up 0 bases; unmatched junction bases: 3. This CDR3 contains 14 residues. CDR1 SNHLY and CDR2 FYNNEI come from the germline V gene. The CDR3 protein is CASSGDRSSYEQYF. CDR3 nucleotides: TGTGCCAGCAGTGGGGACAGAAGCTCCTACGAGCAGTACTTC.

The V gene is TRBV28, the J gene TRBJ2-7; no clear D gene. The CDR3 runs 13 residues. Trimming removed 5 bases at V and 7 bases at J, with 15 bases between. The V gene's germline CDR1 is MDHEN and CDR2 SYDVKM. CDR3 sequence: CASSVPTPREQYF. For the CDR3, the DNA is TGTGCCAGCAGTGTCCCAACCCCTAGGGAGCAGTACTTC.

This CDR3 is CASSSLQIPGELFF. CDR3 DNA sequence: TGTGCCAGCAGCTCATTACAGATCCCCGGGGAGCTGTTTTTT. The chain combines TRBV11-2 with TRBJ2-2; D call uncertain. This CDR3 has 14 amino acids. Looked up from germline, CDR1 is SGHAT and CDR2 is FQNNGV. Trimming removed 4 bases at V and 6 bases at J, with 12 bases between.

This chain connects TRBV7-6 to TRBJ2-1; 7 nucleotides line up with TRBD1. J lost 8 bases, V lost 2 bases, and 12 bases had no gene match. The CDR3 runs 16 residues. CDR1 and CDR2 from the germline V gene are SGHVS and FNYEAQ. CDR3 region: CASSLKNRGFIHEQFF. The DNA for the CDR3 is TGTGCCAGCAGCTTAAAGAACAGGGGTTTCATCCATGAGCAGTTCTTC.

The chain joins TRBV7-9 to TRBJ1-5, with D tentatively TRBD1 (5 bases). CDR1 and CDR2 (germline): SEHNR, FQNEAQ (reference sequence). The CDR3 totals 16 residues. Trimming left V 5 bases short and J 6 bases short, with 20 bases between. The DNA of the CDR3 is TGTGCCAGCAGCCCTCCAGGCGGGGACCGGGGTCAGCCCCAGCATTTT. Translated: CASSPPGGDRGQPQHF.

The V call is TRBV3-1 (or the pseudogene TRBV3-2), the J call TRBJ2-1; possibly TRBD2 for D (5 bases). The ends were cut back, 0 bases at V and 8 bases at J, with 8 bases in the middle. This CDR3 is built from 13 residues. From germline, CDR1 is LGHDT and CDR2 YNNKEL (reference sequence). The CDR3 spells CASSQDTGDEQFF. CDR3 in DNA: TGTGCCAGCAGCCAAGATACCGGGGATGAGCAGTTCTTC.

The gene calls are TRBV5-1 and TRBJ2-6, with a possible D match to TRBD2 (6 bases). Germline loops: CDR1 SGHRS, CDR2 YFSETQ. The CDR3 spans 17 residues. V was trimmed by 5 bases and J by 0 bases, leaving 15 bases between them. Here the CDR3 DNA reads TGCGCCAGCAGAAAGGGCGGAGGGAGCTCTGGGGCCAACGTCCTGACTTTC. Its protein is CASRKGGGSSGANVLTF.

About this clone itself: Other DNA sequences within the sample encode an identical CDR3. This chain links TRBV6-5 with TRBJ1-5; D is unclear. The CDR3 totals 13 residues. V was shortened by 2 bases and J by 7 bases, with 9 bases between the two germline ends. In germline, CDR1 is MNHEY, CDR2 SVGAGI. The CDR3 protein is CASSYREGQPQHF. In DNA, the CDR3 is TGTGCCAGCAGTTACAGGGAGGGCCAGCCCCAGCATTTT.

The J gene is TRBJ2-7, the V gene TRBV11-3; tentatively, D is TRBD2 (5 bases). V was clipped by 6 bases and J by 6 bases, with 15 bases between them. Germline V gene lookup returns CDR1 SGHNT and CDR2 YENEEA. CDR3 size: 13 residues. CDR3 in amino acids: CASSLETTLEQYF. In DNA form, the CDR3 reads TGTGCCAGCAGTCTGGAGACTACCCTCGAGCAGTACTTC.

The rearrangement links TRBV11-2 to TRBJ2-7; TRBD2 matches 11 bases. Trimming cost V 4 bases and J 3 bases; bases outside gene matches: 11. CDR1 is SGHAT and CDR2 is FQNNGV in the germline V gene. The CDR3 runs 17 residues. The CDR3 here is CASSSRSGTSGLYEQYF. In DNA, the CDR3 is TGTGCCAGCAGCTCACGTTCAGGGACTAGCGGACTCTACGAGCAGTACTTC.

The chain uses TRBV2 and TRBJ2-6; D remains ambiguous. This CDR3 is 16 amino acids long. The germline gives CDR1 SNHLY, CDR2 FYNNEI. Trimming removed 2 bases at V and 2 bases at J, with 10 bases between. In DNA, the CDR3 is TGTGCCAGCAGTGAAATTAGTGCGGCTGGGGCCAACGTCCTGACTTTC. This gives the protein CASSEISAAGANVLTF.

Written as DNA, the CDR3 is TGTGCCAGCTCACTGGGACAGGTCAACACTGAAGCTTTCTTT. Translation: CASSLGQVNTEAFF. The genes are TRBV18 and TRBJ1-1; 8 nucleotides align to TRBD1. The CDR3 is 14 residues long. With 4 bases clipped from V and 2 bases from J, the junction kept 3 bases outside the gene matches. Germline V gene lookup returns CDR1 KGHSH and CDR2 LQKENI.

The chain is built from TRBV6-4 and TRBJ1-2, with D perhaps matching TRBD1 (6 bases). V was shortened by 2 bases and J by 7 bases, with 14 bases between the two germline ends. This CDR3 region has 14 residues. Germline loops: CDR1 MRHNA, CDR2 SNTAGT. CDR3 in DNA: TGTGCCAGCAGTGACCTGTCACAGGGATCTGGCTACACCTTC. Its protein product is CASSDLSQGSGYTF.

The chain combines TRBV6-5 with TRBJ1-1, with TRBD1 as a possible D gene (5 bases). V was clipped by 8 bases and J by 2 bases, with 12 bases between them. The V gene's germline CDR1 is MNHEY and CDR2 SVGAGI. This CDR3 is 13 amino acids long. In DNA form, the CDR3 reads TGTGCCAGCGGCAGACAGACAAACACTGAAGCTTTCTTT. It is translated as CASGRQTNTEAFF.

The chain joins TRBV28 to TRBJ1-1; 7 bases are shared with TRBD1. This CDR3 has 13 residues. Germline loops: CDR1 MDHEN, CDR2 SYDVKM. V lost 6 bases to trimming and J lost 5 bases; unmatched junction nucleotides: 6. This CDR3 reads CASSPGQSTEAFF. For the CDR3, the DNA is TGTGCCAGCAGCCCGGGACAGTCGACTGAAGCTTTCTTT.

The chain joins TRBV27 to TRBJ1-4; D might be TRBD1 (5 bases). Per germline, CDR1 MNHEY and CDR2 SMNVEV (reference sequence). This CDR3 has 12 amino acids. Deletions cut 6 bases from V and 12 bases from J, with 14 bases between. CDR3 coding DNA: TGTGCCAGCAGCCCTTCGGGGGTCGAACTGTTTTTT. This translates into CASSPSGVELFF.